This TCR beta chain was sequenced during a study of cytomegalovirus exposure and HLA in healthy donors. This CDR3 comprises 14 residues. Trimming removed 5 bases at V and 9 bases at J, with 17 bases between. Germline assignment: CDR1 LNHDA and CDR2 SQIVND (reference sequence). The PCR was carried out with 60 Vbeta primers and 13 Jbeta primers. Profiling relied on immunoSEQ multiplex PCR, and the TCRdb table lists in-frame clones only, not all of them. Of 180,000 or so clones listed, around 80% are singletons. V usage is TRBV19 and J usage is TRBJ2-1; perhaps TRBD2 as D (5 bases). The receptor comes from a middle-aged man in good health and CMV-seronegative. The sample was PBMCs. The CDR3 region is CASSWAGKEGEQFF. For the CDR3, the DNA is TGTGCCAGTAGTTGGGCTGGGAAAGAGGGTGAGCAGTTCTTC.